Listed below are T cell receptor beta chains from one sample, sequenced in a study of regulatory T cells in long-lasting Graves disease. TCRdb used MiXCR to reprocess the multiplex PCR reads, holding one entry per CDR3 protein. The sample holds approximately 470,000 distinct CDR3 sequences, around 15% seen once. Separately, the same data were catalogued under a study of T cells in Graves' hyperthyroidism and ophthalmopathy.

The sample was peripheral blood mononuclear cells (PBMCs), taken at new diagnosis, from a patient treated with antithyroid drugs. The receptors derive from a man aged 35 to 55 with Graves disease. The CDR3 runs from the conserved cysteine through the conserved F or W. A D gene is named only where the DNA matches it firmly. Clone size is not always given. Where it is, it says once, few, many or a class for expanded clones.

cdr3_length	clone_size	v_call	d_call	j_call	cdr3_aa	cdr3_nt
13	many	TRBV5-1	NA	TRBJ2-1	CASANLADGKQFF	TGCGCCAGCGCAAACTTAGCCGACGGTAAGCAGTTCTTC
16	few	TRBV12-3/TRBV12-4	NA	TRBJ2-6	CASSPAEPAGANVLTF	TGTGCCAGCAGTCCGGCGGAGCCTGCTGGGGCCAACGTCCTGACTTTC
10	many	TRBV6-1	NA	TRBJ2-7	CASSDAEQYF	TGTGCCAGCAGTGACGCCGAGCAGTACTTC
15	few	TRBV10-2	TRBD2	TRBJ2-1	CASSELWGGYNEQFF	TGCGCCAGCAGTGAGTTATGGGGGGGTTACAATGAGCAGTTCTTC
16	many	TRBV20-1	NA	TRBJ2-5	CSASEGRADGGETQYF	TGCAGTGCTTCCGAAGGAAGGGCAGACGGAGGGGAGACCCAGTACTTC
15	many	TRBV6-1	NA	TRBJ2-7	CATLETGTSSYEQYF	TGTGCCACCCTGGAGACGGGTACATCCTCCTACGAGCAGTACTTC
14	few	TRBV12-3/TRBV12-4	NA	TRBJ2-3	CASSLGVLADTQYF	TGTGCCAGCAGTTTAGGTGTCTTGGCGGATACGCAGTATTTT
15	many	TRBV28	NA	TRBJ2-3	CASPKYGASVDTQYF	TGTGCCAGCCCTAAGTATGGAGCGTCGGTAGATACGCAGTATTTT
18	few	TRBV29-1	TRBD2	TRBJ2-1	CSVEDWGTSGGSYNEQFF	TGCAGCGTTGAAGATTGGGGGACTAGCGGGGGCTCCTACAATGAGCAGTTCTTC
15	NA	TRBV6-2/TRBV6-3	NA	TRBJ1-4	CASRADPPLNEKLFF	TGTGCCAGCAGGGCGGACCCTCCACTTAATGAAAAACTGTTTTTT
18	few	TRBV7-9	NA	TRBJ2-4	CASSLGNYSSLAKNIQYF	TGTGCCAGCAGCTTGGGGAACTATTCTAGTCTAGCCAAAAACATTCAGTACTTC
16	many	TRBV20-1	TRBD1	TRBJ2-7	CSARNVPTGQGNEQYF	TGCAGTGCTCGCAACGTGCCGACGGGACAGGGAAACGAGCAGTACTTC
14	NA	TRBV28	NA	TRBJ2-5	CASIESGGWETQYF	TGTGCCAGCATCGAATCCGGGGGTTGGGAGACCCAGTACTTC
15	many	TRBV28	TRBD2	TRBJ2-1	CASSLLGLAGDEQFF	TGTGCCAGCAGTTTATTGGGACTAGCGGGAGACGAGCAGTTCTTC
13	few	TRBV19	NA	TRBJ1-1	CASTVSGWTEAFF	TGTGCCAGTACTGTATCGGGGTGGACTGAAGCTTTCTTT
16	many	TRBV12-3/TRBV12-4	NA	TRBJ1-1	CASSAEPGYPNTEAFF	TGTGCCAGCAGCGCCGAGCCAGGGTACCCGAACACTGAAGCTTTCTTT
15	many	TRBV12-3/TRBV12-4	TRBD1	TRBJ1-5	CASSRTGDSNQPQHF	TGTGCCAGCAGTCGTACAGGGGATAGCAATCAGCCCCAGCATTTT
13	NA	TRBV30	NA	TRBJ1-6	CAWSADLNSPLHF	TGTGCCTGGAGCGCGGACCTTAATTCACCCCTCCACTTT
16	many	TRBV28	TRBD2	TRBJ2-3	CASSFGGRGSGDTQYF	TGTGCCAGCAGTTTTGGCGGGAGGGGGTCCGGAGATACGCAGTATTTT
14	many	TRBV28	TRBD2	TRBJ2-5	CASSSTREAETQYF	TGTGCCAGCAGTAGTACGCGGGAGGCAGAGACCCAGTACTTC
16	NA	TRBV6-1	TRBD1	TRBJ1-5	CASSTGQGGSNQPQHF	TGTGCCAGCAGTACGGGACAGGGGGGTAGCAATCAGCCCCAGCATTTT
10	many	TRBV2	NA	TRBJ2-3	CASMRGTQYF	TGTGCCAGCATGCGGGGAACGCAGTATTTT
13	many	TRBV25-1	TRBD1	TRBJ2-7	CASSKTGGQGQYF	TGTGCCAGCAGTAAGACAGGGGGGCAAGGGCAGTACTTC
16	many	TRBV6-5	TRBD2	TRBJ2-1	CASSYSASGRVNEQFF	TGTGCCAGCAGTTACTCGGCTAGCGGGAGGGTCAATGAGCAGTTCTTC
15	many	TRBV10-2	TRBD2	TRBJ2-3	CASKGSGPSTDTQYF	TGCGCCAGCAAGGGTAGCGGGCCTAGCACAGATACGCAGTATTTT
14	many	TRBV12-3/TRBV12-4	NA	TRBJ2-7	CASRTGTATYEQYF	TGTGCCAGCAGAACCGGGACGGCGACCTACGAGCAGTACTTC
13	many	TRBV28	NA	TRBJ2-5	CASSFPGLMTQYF	TGTGCCAGCAGTTTTCCAGGGTTAATGACCCAGTACTTC
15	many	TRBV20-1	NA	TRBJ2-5	CSARDYGSGLETQYF	TGCAGTGCTAGAGATTACGGGTCCGGGTTGGAGACCCAGTACTTC
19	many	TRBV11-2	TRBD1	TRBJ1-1	CASSLNSWTGGGWGTEAFF	TGTGCCAGCAGCTTAAATTCGTGGACAGGGGGTGGATGGGGCACTGAAGCTTTCTTT
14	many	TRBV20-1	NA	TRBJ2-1	CSARNSWLSNEQFF	TGCAGTGCTAGAAACAGCTGGTTGAGCAATGAGCAGTTCTTC
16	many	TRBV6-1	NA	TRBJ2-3	CASSEAIGASTDTQYF	TGTGCCAGCAGTGAAGCGATCGGCGCTAGCACAGATACGCAGTATTTT
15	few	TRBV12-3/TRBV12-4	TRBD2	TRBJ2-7	CASTRDASGGSEQYF	TGTGCCAGCACCCGGGACGCCTCAGGCGGGAGTGAGCAGTACTTC
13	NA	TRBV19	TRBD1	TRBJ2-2	CASSITGVGELFF	TGTGCCAGTAGTATTACAGGGGTCGGGGAGCTGTTTTTT
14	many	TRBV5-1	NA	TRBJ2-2	CASSLGETTGELFF	TGCGCCAGCAGCTTGGGGGAGACGACCGGGGAGCTGTTTTTT
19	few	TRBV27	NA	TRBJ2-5	CASSTTRRTGGTSKKTQYF	TGTGCCAGCAGTACTACCCGCCGTACGGGCGGAACCTCCAAGAAGACCCAGTACTTC
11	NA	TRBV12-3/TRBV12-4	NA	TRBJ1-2	CASSFGEAYTF	TGTGCCAGCAGTTTTGGGGAGGCGTACACCTTC
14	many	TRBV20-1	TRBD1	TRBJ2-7	CSARATGGLYEQYF	TGCAGTGCTAGAGCAACAGGGGGACTCTACGAGCAGTACTTC
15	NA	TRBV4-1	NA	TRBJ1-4	CASSQFGSRIEKLFF	TGCGCCAGCAGCCAGTTTGGGTCCAGGATTGAAAAACTGTTTTTT
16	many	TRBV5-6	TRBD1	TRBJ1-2	CASSPTGTGGNYGYTF	TGTGCCAGCAGCCCGACCGGGACAGGGGGAAACTATGGCTACACCTTC
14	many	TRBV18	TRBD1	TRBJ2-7	CASSPGQGNYEQYF	TGTGCCAGCAGCCCGGGACAGGGTAACTACGAGCAGTACTTC
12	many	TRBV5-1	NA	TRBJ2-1	CASSFSLREQFF	TGCGCCAGCAGCTTTTCACTGCGTGAGCAGTTCTTC
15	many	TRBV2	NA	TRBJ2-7	CASSAGPRGGYEQYF	TGTGCCAGCAGCGCCGGACCCCGAGGGGGCTACGAGCAGTACTTC
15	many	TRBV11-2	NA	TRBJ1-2	CASSIHRPEIYGYTF	TGTGCCAGCAGCATCCACAGACCGGAAATCTATGGCTACACCTTC
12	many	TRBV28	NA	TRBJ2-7	CASTHFAGEQYF	TGTGCCAGCACCCACTTTGCAGGCGAGCAGTACTTC
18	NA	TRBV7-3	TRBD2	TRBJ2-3	CASSSSGTSGTVTDTQYF	TGTGCCAGCAGCTCCTCCGGGACTAGCGGCACGGTCACAGATACGCAGTATTTT
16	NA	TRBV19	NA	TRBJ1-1	CASSIGQVLMNTEAFF	TGTGCCAGTAGTATAGGACAGGTCCTTATGAACACTGAAGCTTTCTTT
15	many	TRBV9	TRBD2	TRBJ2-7	CASSVAPGTIYEQYF	TGTGCCAGCAGCGTAGCCCCGGGGACTATCTACGAGCAGTACTTC
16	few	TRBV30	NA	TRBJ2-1	CAWSVRPPDTYNEQFF	TGTGCCTGGAGTGTACGGCCGCCTGACACTTACAATGAGCAGTTCTTC
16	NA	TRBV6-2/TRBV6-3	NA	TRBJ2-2	CASSGGGGPGTGELFF	TGTGCCAGCAGTGGAGGTGGGGGGCCGGGTACCGGGGAGCTGTTTTTT
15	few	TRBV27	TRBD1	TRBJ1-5	CASSSTGYRRQPQHF	TGTGCCAGCAGTTCGACAGGGTATAGGAGACAGCCCCAGCATTTT
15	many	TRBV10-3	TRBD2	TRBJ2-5	CAISGTGTSLETQYF	TGTGCCATCAGTGGTACCGGGACTAGTTTGGAGACCCAGTACTTC
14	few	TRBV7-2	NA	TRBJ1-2	CASSYGGVLYGYTF	TGTGCCAGCAGCTACGGAGGGGTCCTCTATGGCTACACCTTC
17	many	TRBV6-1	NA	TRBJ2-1	CASSEALRGPLYNEQFF	TGTGCCAGCAGTGAAGCGCTTCGGGGACCTTTATACAATGAGCAGTTCTTC
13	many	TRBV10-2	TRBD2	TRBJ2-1	CASSGLAGAEQFF	TGCGCCAGCAGTGGACTAGCGGGAGCTGAGCAGTTCTTC
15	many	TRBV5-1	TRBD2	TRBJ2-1	CASSLLGGPSNEQFF	TGCGCCAGCAGCTTACTGGGAGGGCCCTCGAATGAGCAGTTCTTC